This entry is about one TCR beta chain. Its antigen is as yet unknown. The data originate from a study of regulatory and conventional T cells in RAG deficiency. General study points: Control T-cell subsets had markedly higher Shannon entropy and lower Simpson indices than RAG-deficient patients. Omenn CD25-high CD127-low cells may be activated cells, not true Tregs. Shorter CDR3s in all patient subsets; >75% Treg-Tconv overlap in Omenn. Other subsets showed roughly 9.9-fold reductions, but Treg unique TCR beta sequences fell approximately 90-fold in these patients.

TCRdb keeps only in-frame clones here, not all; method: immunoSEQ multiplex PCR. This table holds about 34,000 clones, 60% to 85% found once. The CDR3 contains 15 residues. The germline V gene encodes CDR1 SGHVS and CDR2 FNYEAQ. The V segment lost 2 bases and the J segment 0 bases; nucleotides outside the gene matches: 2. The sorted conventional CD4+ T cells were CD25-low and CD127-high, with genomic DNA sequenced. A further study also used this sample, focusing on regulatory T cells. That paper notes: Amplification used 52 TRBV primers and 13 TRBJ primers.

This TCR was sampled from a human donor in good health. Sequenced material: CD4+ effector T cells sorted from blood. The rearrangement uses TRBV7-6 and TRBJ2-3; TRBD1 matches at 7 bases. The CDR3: CASSLMGQSTDTQYF. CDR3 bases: TGTGCCAGCAGCTTAATGGGACAGAGCACAGATACGCAGTATTTT.